The sequence of this T cell receptor beta chain was determined in a study of T cell responses to AZD1222 COVID-19 vaccine (dated by TCRdb to the early 2020s). Regarding the study in general: A total of 233 trial participants underwent TCR sequencing, of whom around 210 had received two doses of AZD1222 and some 25 had received two doses of the MenACWY control vaccine. Enrollment into the trials was organized by age into subgroups of 18-55, 56-69 and 70-plus years, and those subgroups contained roughly 160, 29 and 62 TCR-sequenced participants, respectively.

The time point label corresponds to: about 28 days (+/-7) after the second vaccine dose. AZD1222 recipients given second doses at about 4 weeks or at about 12 weeks were pooled, since spike-specific TCR depth and breadth were not found to differ between the two schedules. The vaccinee samples were drawn from two UK trials, COV001 and COV002, one of which was a single-blind randomized controlled phase 2/3 trial testing AZD1222 (ChAdOx1 nCoV-19) in healthy adults. For TCRbeta chain sequencing, PBMC samples were collected from trial participants at day 0 and at day 28 after the second dose. The CDR3 regions of human TCRbeta chains were analyzed by immunosequencing. Turning to the authors' computational methods: TCRs in the repertoires were compared against a reference library of SARS-CoV-2-specific TCRs that had been generated with the MIRA antigen-specificity platform. Breadth was defined as the fraction of unique TCRs that were SARS-CoV-2-associated, and depth was defined as the fraction of total T cells that were SARS-CoV-2-associated. Using the MIRA data, every spike-specific TCR was mapped to the spike region that the TCR reacted to and assigned to either a CD4 or a CD8 class. Log10-transformed breadth and depth values were compared by one-way ANOVA with Sidak's multiple comparisons tests. TCRdb provides this immuneACCESS table in a form limited to in-frame rearrangements. Some clones are lacking; in checked studies, under half of them reflect an unresolved V gene, and why the rest are absent is not known. The V and J calls and clone size come from that table; D and trimming were worked out from the DNA. A total of 95,000 to 100,000 clones appear in this sample, around nine tenths of them only once. Of the sample, about 16% falls within the top ten clones.

As regards this clone: Its cognate antigen has yet to be identified. Per-base quality was not reported, and no clone a single base away is much larger than it.

Study-wide conclusions, independent of this receptor: Because no day 14 peak-response samples were available, repertoires were characterized only after the peak T cell response. The 56-69-year group was small, and its depth increase did not reach significance, likely because of low power. The whole spike protein was spanned by vaccine-associated CD4 TCRs, and dominant responses were seen in regions 160-218 and 743-854. Conclusions about previously exposed vaccinees are limited, since just a handful of AZD1222 recipients were seropositive for SARS-CoV-2 at baseline. Participants were mostly white British and included more females than males, and it was suggested by the authors that clonal diversity may have been underestimated. A significant rise in spike-specific TCR breadth and depth was observed after two AZD1222 doses relative to day 0 and relative to MenACWY recipients. Epitopes outside the regions mutated in the B.1.351 and B.1.1.7 variants were reportedly recognized by nearly half of the unique spike-specific TCRs.

This material consisted of peripheral blood, taken 28 days after the second AZD1222 dose. The source of this sequence is an adult who received the AZD1222 COVID-19 vaccine.

The DNA sequence is as follows: TGTGCCAGCTCACCACAAGCGGGACTTTGGGGTGAGCAGTTCTTC. The translation is CASSPQAGLWGEQFF. This receptor chain uses TRBV18 and TRBJ2-1; TRBD2 lines up with 7 middle nucleotides. V loses 1 base at its end and J loses 9 bases; junction bases beyond the gene matches: 9. Spanning cysteine to phenylalanine, the CDR3 consists of 15 amino acids. This entry keeps only the CDR3 DNA: 45 bases, framed from base 1. CDR1 and CDR2, looked up from the germline V gene, are KGHSH and LQKENI.